This TCR beta chain was obtained from a study of response to subunit inactivated influenza vaccine. One entry per CDR3 protein results from TCRdb running MiXCR on the RT-PCR reads. The data contain about 540,000 distinct CDR3 sequences, around 21% of them singletons. CDR3 length equals 15 residues. Per the germline V gene, CDR1 is MNHNS and CDR2 is SASEGT. Trimming left V 4 bases short and J 3 bases short, with 16 bases between. Another study also made use of these data, one on T cells expressing NK-cell markers. That publication notes: As the method of synthesis, 5'RACE template switching with UMIs yielded TCR beta cDNA. Repertoire data for TCR beta were derived from sorted T cells (CD3+CD56+NKG2C+, CD3+CD56+NKG2C- and CD3+CD56-NKG2C+). Six or seven donors showed dominant NKG2C+ clonotypes comprising about 1.0-7.5% of their CD8+ T cells.

This sample comprised CD4+ T cells sorted from PBMCs, obtained 11 to 12 days after vaccination. The J gene is TRBJ2-7, the V gene TRBV6-1, with D possibly being TRBD1 or TRBD2 (5 bases each). This clonotype was obtained from a man between 45 and 60 years old who received an inactivated influenza vaccine. DNA of the CDR3: TGTGCCAGCAGTGTCACAAAGGGACCGGTCTACGAGCAGTACTTC. It yields the protein CASSVTKGPVYEQYF.